This is a list of T cell receptor beta chains from one sample in a study of shared clonotypes between healthy human individuals. Clones were read by immunoSEQ multiplex PCR, and TCRdb kept only the in-frame ones, dropping some. This sample has about 2.3 million clones; 80% to 95% occur once, and the top ten carry 0.39%. The specimen was naive CD4+ T cells from PBMCs. The source is a man younger than 35 in good health. Some clones in this sample may be carry-over from other donors' samples. Both conserved end residues are part of each CDR3. The D gene is left open where the match is weak.

v_gene	len	j_gene	d_gene	CDR3aa	CDR3nt
TRBV28	15	TRBJ1-2	TRBD1	CATAIAGQGNYGYTF	TGTGCCACCGCCATCGCCGGACAGGGTAATTATGGCTACACCTTC
TRBV6-5	15	TRBJ1-3	-	CASSSDTLSGNTIYF	TGTGCCAGCAGCTCGGACACCCTCTCTGGAAACACCATATATTTT
TRBV9	21	TRBJ2-2	TRBD1	CASSVEVRRTLGQGDTGELFF	TGTGCCAGCAGCGTAGAAGTCAGGAGGACCCTGGGACAGGGGGACACCGGGGAGCTGTTTTTT
TRBV5-4	15	TRBJ2-1	TRBD2	CASSPPRGRANEQFF	TGTGCCAGCAGCCCGCCGCGCGGGAGGGCCAATGAGCAGTTCTTC
TRBV28	14	TRBJ2-4	TRBD1	CASSSPRQGDIQYF	TGTGCCAGCAGTTCCCCGAGACAGGGAGACATTCAGTACTTC
TRBV28	14	TRBJ1-5	-	CASSLRGERQPQHF	TGTGCCAGCAGTTTACGGGGGGAAAGACAGCCCCAGCATTTT
TRBV10-3	15	TRBJ1-1	-	CAISESVVVGPEAFF	TGTGCCATCAGTGAGTCGGTAGTGGTGGGCCCTGAAGCTTTCTTT
TRBV10-3	16	TRBJ2-7	TRBD2	CAAGGGLAGSSYEQYF	TGTGCCGCTGGGGGGGGACTAGCGGGGAGCTCCTACGAGCAGTACTTC
TRBV18	14	TRBJ1-2	TRBD1	CASSPDREHYGYTF	TGTGCCAGCTCACCGGACAGGGAGCACTATGGCTACACCTTC
TRBV5-1	15	TRBJ2-7	-	CASSLGGPRPHEQYF	TGCGCCAGCAGCTTGGGGGGACCTAGACCGCACGAGCAGTACTTC
TRBV28	14	TRBJ2-7	TRBD1	CASSSRTGSREQYF	TGTGCCAGCAGCTCAAGGACAGGGTCGCGCGAGCAGTACTTC